This TCR beta chain was sequenced during a study of cytomegalovirus exposure and HLA in healthy donors. Using immunoSEQ multiplex PCR, the repertoire was profiled, and TCRdb retains in-frame clones only, with some absent. Among about 110,000 clones, about 94% were seen once, and the ten largest hold 0.67%. In germline, CDR1 is MNHEY, CDR2 SVGAGI. The germline V and J ends were trimmed by 0 bases and 7 bases, with 13 bases remaining between them. The CDR3 spans 14 residues. The validation cohort, a group of 120 subjects, included the donors and was separate from the roughly 700-subject first cohort. The TCR sequence derives from a woman younger than 35 in good health and CMV-seronegative. The specimen sequenced was PBMCs. This chain links TRBV6-5 with TRBJ2-7; perhaps TRBD2 as D (7 bases). CDR3 DNA: TGTGCCAGCAGTTACTCAGGGGGGGCCCAGGAGCAGTACTTC. It encodes CASSYSGGAQEQYF.